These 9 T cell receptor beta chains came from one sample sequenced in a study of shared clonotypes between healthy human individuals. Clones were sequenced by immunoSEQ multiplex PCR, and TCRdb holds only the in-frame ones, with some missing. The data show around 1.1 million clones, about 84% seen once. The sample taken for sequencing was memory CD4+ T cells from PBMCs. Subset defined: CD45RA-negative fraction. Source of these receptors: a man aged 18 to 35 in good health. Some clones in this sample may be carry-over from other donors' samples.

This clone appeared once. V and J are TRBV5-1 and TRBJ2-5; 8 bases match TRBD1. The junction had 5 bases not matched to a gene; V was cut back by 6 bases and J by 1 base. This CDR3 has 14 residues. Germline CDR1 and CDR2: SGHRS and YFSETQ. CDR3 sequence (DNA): TGCGCCAGCACTATGGGACAGGCCCAAGAGACCCAGTACTTC. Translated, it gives CASTMGQAQETQYF.

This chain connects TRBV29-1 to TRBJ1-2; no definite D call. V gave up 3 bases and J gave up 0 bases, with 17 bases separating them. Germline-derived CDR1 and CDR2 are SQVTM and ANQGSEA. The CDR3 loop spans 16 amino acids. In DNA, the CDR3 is TGCAGCGTTGACGGGAGAAACGAGACCGCTAACTATGGCTACACCTTC. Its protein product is CSVDGRNETANYGYTF.

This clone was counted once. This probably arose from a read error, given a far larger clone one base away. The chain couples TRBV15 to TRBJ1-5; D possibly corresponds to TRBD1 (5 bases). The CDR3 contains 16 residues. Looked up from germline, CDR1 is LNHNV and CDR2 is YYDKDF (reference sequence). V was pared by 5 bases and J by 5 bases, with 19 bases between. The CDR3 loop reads CATSPGTGLADQPQHF. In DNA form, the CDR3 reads TGTGCCACCAGCCCAGGGACGGGCCTTGCCGATCAGCCCCAGCATTTT.

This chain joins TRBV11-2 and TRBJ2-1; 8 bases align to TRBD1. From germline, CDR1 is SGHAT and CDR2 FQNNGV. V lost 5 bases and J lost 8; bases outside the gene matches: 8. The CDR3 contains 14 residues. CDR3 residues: CASSRGQEGDEQFF. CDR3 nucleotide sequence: TGTGCCAGCAGCCGGGGACAGGAGGGCGATGAGCAGTTCTTC.

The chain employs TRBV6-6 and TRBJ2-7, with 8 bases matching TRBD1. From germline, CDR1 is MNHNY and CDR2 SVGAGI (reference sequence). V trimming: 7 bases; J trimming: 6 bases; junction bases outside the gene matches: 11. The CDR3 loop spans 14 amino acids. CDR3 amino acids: CASTPYGTGLEQYF. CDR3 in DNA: TGTGCCAGCACACCGTACGGGACAGGCCTCGAGCAGTACTTC.

The CDR3 coding sequence is TGTGCCAGCAGCCATAGGACAGGCACAGATACGCAGTATTTT. It encodes CASSHRTGTDTQYF. This chain joins TRBV6-5 and TRBJ2-3, with D maybe TRBD1 (6 bases). V was pared by 6 bases and J by 1 base, with 11 bases between. This CDR3 is built from 14 residues. Per germline, CDR1 MNHEY and CDR2 SVGAGI.

The CDR3 DNA is TGCAGCGTTGGGTCTACCCTCGGCTCCTACGAGCAGTACTTC. Its protein is CSVGSTLGSYEQYF. The chain uses TRBV29-1 and TRBJ2-7; D not certain. Trimming shortened V by 4 bases and J by 0 bases, and 13 bases separated the two germline ends. CDR1 is SQVTM, CDR2 ANQGSEA, per germline. CDR3 length: 14 residues.

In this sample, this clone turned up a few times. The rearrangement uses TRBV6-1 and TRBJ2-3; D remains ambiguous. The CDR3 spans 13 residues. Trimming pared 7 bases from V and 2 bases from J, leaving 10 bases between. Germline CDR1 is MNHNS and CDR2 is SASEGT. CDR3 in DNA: TGTGCCAGCACGCACACCTCCACAGATACGCAGTATTTT. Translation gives CASTHTSTDTQYF.

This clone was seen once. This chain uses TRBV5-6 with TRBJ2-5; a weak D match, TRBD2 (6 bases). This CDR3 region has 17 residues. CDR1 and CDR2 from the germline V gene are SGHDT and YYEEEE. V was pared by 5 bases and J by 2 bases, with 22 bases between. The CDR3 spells CASRPLRGAPEQETQYF. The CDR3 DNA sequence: TGTGCCAGCAGACCCCTTCGCGGGGCTCCAGAGCAAGAGACCCAGTACTTC.